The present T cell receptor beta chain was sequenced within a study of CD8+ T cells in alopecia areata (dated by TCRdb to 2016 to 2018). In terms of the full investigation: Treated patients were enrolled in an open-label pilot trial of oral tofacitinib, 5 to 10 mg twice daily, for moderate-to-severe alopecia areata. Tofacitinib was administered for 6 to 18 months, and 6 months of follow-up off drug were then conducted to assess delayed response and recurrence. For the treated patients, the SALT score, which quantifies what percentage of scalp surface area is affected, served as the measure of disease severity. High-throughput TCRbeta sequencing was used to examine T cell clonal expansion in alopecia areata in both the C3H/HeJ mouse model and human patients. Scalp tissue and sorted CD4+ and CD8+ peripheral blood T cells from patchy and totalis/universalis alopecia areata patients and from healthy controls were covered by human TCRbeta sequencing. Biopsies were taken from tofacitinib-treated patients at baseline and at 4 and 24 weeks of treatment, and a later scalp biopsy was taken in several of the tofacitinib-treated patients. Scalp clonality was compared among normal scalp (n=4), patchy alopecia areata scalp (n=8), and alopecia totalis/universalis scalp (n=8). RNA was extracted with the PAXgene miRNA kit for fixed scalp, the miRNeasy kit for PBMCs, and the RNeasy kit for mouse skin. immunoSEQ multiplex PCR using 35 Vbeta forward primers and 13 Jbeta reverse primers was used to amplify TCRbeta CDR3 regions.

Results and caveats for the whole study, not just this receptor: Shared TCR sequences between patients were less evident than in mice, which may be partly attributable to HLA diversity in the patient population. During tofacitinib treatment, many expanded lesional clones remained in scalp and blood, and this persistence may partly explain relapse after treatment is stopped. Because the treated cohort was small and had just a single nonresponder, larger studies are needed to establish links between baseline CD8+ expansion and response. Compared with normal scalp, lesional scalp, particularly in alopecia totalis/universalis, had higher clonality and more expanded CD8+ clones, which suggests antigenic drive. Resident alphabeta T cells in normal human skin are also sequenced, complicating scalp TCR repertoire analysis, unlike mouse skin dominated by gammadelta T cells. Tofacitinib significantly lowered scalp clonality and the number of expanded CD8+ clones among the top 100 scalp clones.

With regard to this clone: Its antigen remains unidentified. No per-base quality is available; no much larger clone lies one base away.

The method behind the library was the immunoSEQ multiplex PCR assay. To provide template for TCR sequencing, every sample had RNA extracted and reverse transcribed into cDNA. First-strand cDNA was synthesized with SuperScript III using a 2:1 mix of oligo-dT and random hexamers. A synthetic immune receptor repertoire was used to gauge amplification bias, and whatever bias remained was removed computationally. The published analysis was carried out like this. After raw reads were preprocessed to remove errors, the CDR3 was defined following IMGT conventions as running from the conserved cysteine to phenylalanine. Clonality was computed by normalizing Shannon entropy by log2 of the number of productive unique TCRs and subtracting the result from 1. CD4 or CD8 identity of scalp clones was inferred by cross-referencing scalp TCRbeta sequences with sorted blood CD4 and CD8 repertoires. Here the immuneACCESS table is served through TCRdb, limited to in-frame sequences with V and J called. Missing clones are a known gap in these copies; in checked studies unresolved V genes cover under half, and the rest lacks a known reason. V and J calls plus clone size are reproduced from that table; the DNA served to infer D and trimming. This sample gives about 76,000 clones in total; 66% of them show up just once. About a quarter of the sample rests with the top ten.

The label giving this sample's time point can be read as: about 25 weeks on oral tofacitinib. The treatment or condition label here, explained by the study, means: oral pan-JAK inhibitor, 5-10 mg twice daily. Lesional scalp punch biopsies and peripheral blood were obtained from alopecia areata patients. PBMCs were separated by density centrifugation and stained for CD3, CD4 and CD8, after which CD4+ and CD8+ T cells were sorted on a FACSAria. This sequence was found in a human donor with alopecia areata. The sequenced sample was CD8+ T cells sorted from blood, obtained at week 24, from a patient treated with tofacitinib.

The sequenced DNA: TGTGCCAGCAGCTTGGATCAACCAGGAGCCTACGAGCAGTACTTC. Translated, it gives CASSLDQPGAYEQYF. The chain uses TRBV5-4 and TRBJ2-7, with no confidently assigned D gene. The germline V gene (reference sequence) provides CDR1 SGHNT and CDR2 YYREEE. The CDR3 spans 15 residues, from the cysteine through the phenylalanine. The retained sequence is limited to the CDR3, 45 bases, with the frame set at the first base. V is clipped by 0 bases and J by 2 bases, and the sequence between their germline boundaries is 12 bases long. With the rest looked up from the reference TRBV5-4 and TRBJ2-7 genes rather than sequenced, the full variable domain is ETGVTQSPTHLIKTRGQQVTLRCSSQSGHNTVSWYQQALGQGPQFIFQYYREEENGRGNFPPRFSGLQFPNYSSELNVNALELDDSALYLCASSLDQPGAYEQYFGPGTRLTVT.